This T cell receptor (beta chain) was sequenced during a study of brain T cells in children with intractable seizures. The method was immunoSEQ multiplex PCR; TCRdb's version includes in-frame clones alone and lacks a portion of them. The sample yields 340,000 or so clones, 93% seen once. Trimming pared 3 bases from V and 4 bases from J, leaving 11 bases between. Germline-derived CDR1 and CDR2 are SGDLS and YYNGEE. This CDR3 is built from 14 residues. Findings and caveats of the study: Pre-surgery blood may have been undersampled, hiding some clones.

Concerning this clone: The antigen is unknown.

Sample time point: blood from clinic visit 5 months post-surgery; TSC patient then seizure free. The sequenced cases were selected for having the highest brain T cell transcript signatures. At least one anti-epileptic drug was given before surgery. Here the sequenced sample was peripheral blood, taken more than 4 months after surgery. This TCR was sampled from a boy under two years old with tuberous sclerosis and intractable seizures. V usage is TRBV9 and J usage is TRBJ1-3; TRBD1 is a possible D gene (5 bases). This chain's CDR3 is CASSEGTSGNTIYF. CDR3 nucleotide sequence: TGTGCCAGCAGCGAAGGGACTTCCGGAAACACCATATATTTT.